Here is one T cell receptor beta chain with its context. What antigen it recognizes has not been identified. No much larger clone exists at a distance of one base, and base qualities are not known. The CDR3 regions of human TCRbeta chains were analyzed by immunosequencing. Concerning the study's data processing: TCRs in the repertoires were matched against a reference library of SARS-CoV-2-specific TCRs that had been generated with the MIRA antigen-specificity platform. Breadth meant the fraction of unique TCRs that were SARS-CoV-2-associated, whereas depth meant the fraction of total T cells that were SARS-CoV-2-associated. Using the MIRA data, each spike-specific TCR was mapped to the spike region that the TCR reacts to and placed in a CD4 or CD8 class. Log10-transformed breadth and depth values were compared by one-way ANOVA with Sidak's multiple comparisons tests. Held by TCRdb, this immuneACCESS table contains in-frame sequences only and omits some clones. Under half of the omission traces to an unresolved V gene where checked; the cause of the rest is unknown. That table furnishes V, J and clone size, whereas the DNA furnished D and trimming. The sample includes approximately 200,000 clones, with 85% to 95% observed a single time. The ten largest make up roughly 9.2% of the sample.

The time point label corresponds to: baseline before first vaccination. Vaccinee samples were obtained from the UK trials COV001 and COV002, which included a single-blind randomized controlled phase 2/3 trial of AZD1222 (ChAdOx1 nCoV-19) in healthy adults. For TCRbeta chain sequencing, PBMC samples from trial participants were taken at day 0 and at day 28 after the second dose. Taken from the germline V gene, the CDR1 and CDR2 loops are KGHSH and LQKENI. Including cysteine and phenylalanine, the CDR3 has 14 amino acids. Of all the DNA, just the CDR3 is kept, 42 bases in frame from base 1. The V end loses 4 bases and the J end loses 0 bases, and a stretch of 7 bases separates them. The source of the sample is a study of T cell responses to AZD1222 COVID-19 vaccine (dated by TCRdb to about 2021). Study-level background: AZD1222 recipients with second doses at about 4 weeks or about 12 weeks were pooled, because spike-specific TCR depth and breadth did not differ between schedules. TCR sequencing was performed for 230 to 250 trial participants, of whom around 200 were given two doses of AZD1222 and 26 were given two doses of MenACWY control vaccine. Trial participants were enrolled by age into subgroups of 18-55, 56-69 and 70-plus years, and 148, 28 and 57 TCR-sequenced participants, respectively, were included in these subgroups. On the study overall, not on this receptor specifically: Most participants were white British and females outnumbered males, and the authors suggested that clonal diversity may have been underestimated. After two AZD1222 doses, both the breadth and the depth of spike-specific TCRs were significantly higher than at day 0 and than in MenACWY recipients. Conclusions about previously exposed vaccinees were limited because only a handful of AZD1222 recipients were SARS-CoV-2 seropositive at baseline. In the small 56-69-year group, the increase in depth fell short of significance, most likely because of low power. Because no day 14 peak-response samples were available, repertoires were characterized only after the peak T cell response. Reportedly, close to half of the unique spike-specific TCRs recognized epitopes lying outside the regions that are mutated in the B.1.351 and B.1.1.7 variants. The whole spike protein was spanned by vaccine-associated CD4 TCRs, and dominant responses were seen in regions 160-218 and 743-854.

Here the chain combines TRBV18 and TRBJ1-5, with no confident D gene call. The sequence derives from an adult in good health. This sample comprised peripheral blood, obtained on day 0 of AZD1222 vaccination. The nucleotide sequence reads as follows: TGTGCCAGCTCACAGGGTGATAGCAATCAGCCCCAGCATTTT. Its translation is CASSQGDSNQPQHF.